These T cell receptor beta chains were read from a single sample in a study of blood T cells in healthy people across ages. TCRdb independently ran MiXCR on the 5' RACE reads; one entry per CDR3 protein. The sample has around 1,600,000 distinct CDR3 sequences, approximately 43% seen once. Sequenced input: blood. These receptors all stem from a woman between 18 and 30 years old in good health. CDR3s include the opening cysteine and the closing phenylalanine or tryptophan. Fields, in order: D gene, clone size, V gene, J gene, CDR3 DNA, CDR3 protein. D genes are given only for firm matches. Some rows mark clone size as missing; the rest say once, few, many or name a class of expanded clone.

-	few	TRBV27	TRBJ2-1	TGTGCCAGCCACCAACCGGGAGAACACAATGAGCAGTTCTTC	CASHQPGEHNEQFF
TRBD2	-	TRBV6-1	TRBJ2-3	TGTGTCAGCAGTCGACTAGCGGGGAGCACAGATACGCAGTATTTT	CVSSRLAGSTDTQYF
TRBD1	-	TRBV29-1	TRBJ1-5	TGCAGCGTGGGGGGGACAGGGGTTAATCAGCCCCAGCATTTT	CSVGGTGVNQPQHF
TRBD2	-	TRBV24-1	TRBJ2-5	TGTGCCACCAGTGATGAAATAGCGGGAGTGGGTGAGACCCAGTACTTC	CATSDEIAGVGETQYF
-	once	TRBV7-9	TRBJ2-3	TGTGCCAGCAGGCAGGGATTGGAAGATACGCAGTATTTT	CASRQGLEDTQYF
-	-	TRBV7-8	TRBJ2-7	TGTGCCAGCAGCCCCACCGTCGGGAGTTACAATGAGCAGTACTTC	CASSPTVGSYNEQYF
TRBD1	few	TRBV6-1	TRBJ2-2	TGTGCCAGCAGAAGGGGGCAGCTTAGCACCGGGGAGCTGTTTTTT	CASRRGQLSTGELFF
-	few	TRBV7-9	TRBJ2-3	TGTGCCAGCAGCTTGACAGAGGGCTTGGCAGATACGCAGTATTTT	CASSLTEGLADTQYF
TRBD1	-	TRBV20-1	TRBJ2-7	TGCAGTGCTAGAGCCGTCGGACAGGGGGTGTCCTACGAGCAGTACTTC	CSARAVGQGVSYEQYF
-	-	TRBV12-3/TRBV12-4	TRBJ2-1	TGTGCCAGCAGGACGGGACGGTTCAATGAGCCGTTCTTC	CASRTGRFNEPFF
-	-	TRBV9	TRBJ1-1	TGTGCCAGCAGCGTCCGGGACTCGAACACTGAAGCTTTCTTT	CASSVRDSNTEAFF
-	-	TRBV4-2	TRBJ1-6	TGTGCCAGCAGCCACGAAACGGGGCTTGATTCACCCCTCCACTTT	CASSHETGLDSPLHF
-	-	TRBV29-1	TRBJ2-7	TGCAGCGTTGAAGATTCAGGGTCGGGCTACGAGCAGTACTTC	CSVEDSGSGYEQYF
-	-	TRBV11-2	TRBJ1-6	TGTGCCAGCAGCTCGACAGCCAGCTCCTATAATTCACCCCTCCACTTT	CASSSTASSYNSPLHF
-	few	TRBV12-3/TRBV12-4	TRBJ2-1	TGTGCCAGCAGCTCTACCCTAACGGGAGTACCCTACAATGAGCAGTTCTTC	CASSSTLTGVPYNEQFF
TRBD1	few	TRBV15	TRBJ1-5	TGTGCCACCAGCAGATTTCTAGAGACAGGGGCAAATCAGCCCCAGCATTTT	CATSRFLETGANQPQHF
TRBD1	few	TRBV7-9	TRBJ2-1	TGTGCCAGCAGCTTAGCAGGGGGCGCCGAGCAGTTCTTC	CASSLAGGAEQFF
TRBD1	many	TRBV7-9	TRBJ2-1	TGTGCCAGCAGCACGAGGACAGGTTACAATGAGCAGTTCTTC	CASSTRTGYNEQFF
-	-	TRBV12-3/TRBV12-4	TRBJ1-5	TGTGCCAGCAGCCCTCAGAACGGAAACAATCAGCCCCAGCATTTT	CASSPQNGNNQPQHF
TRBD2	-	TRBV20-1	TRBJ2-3	TGCAGTGCTAGACCTAGCGGGAGGTTCACAGATACGCAGTATTTT	CSARPSGRFTDTQYF
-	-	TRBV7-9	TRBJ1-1	TGTGCCTTTACAGAATTGAACACTGAAGCTTTCTTT	CAFTELNTEAFF
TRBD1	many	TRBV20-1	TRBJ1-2	TGCAGTGCACAGGGGGCCGACTATGGCTACACCTTC	CSAQGADYGYTF
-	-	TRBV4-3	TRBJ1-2	TGCGCCAGCAGCCAAGACCCCGGGGAGGTGTTCTATGGCTACACCTTC	CASSQDPGEVFYGYTF
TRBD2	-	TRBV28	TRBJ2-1	TGTGCCAGCAGTTTGACTAGCGAAAACAATGAGCAGTTCTTC	CASSLTSENNEQFF
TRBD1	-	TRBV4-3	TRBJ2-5	TGCGCCAGCAGCCCCCAATTCGGACAGGGGCAGCAAGAGACCCAGTACTTC	CASSPQFGQGQQETQYF
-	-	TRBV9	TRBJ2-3	TGTGCCAGCAGCGGGGCGGGATGGGCAGATACGCAGTATTTT	CASSGAGWADTQYF
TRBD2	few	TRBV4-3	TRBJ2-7	TGCGCCAGCAGCCAAATCCTAGCGGGAACCTACGAGCAGTACTTC	CASSQILAGTYEQYF
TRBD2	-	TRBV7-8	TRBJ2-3	TGTGCCAGCAGGGCTAGCGGGGGGGCGGATACGCAGTATTTT	CASRASGGADTQYF
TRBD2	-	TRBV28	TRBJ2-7	TGTGCCAGCAGTATCTCCGGGACTAGGTATTCCGAGCAGTACTTC	CASSISGTRYSEQYF
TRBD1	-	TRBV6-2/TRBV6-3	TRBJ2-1	TGTGCCAGCAGTCTCGGGACAGCCTACCGAATCATCATCAATGAGCAGTTCTTC	CASSLGTAYRIIINEQFF
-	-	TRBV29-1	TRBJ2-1	TGCAGCGTTGAGGCGCAGCTAGAGCATGAGCAGTTCTTC	CSVEAQLEHEQFF
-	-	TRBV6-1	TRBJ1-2	TGTGCCAGCAGTGAAGAGCCAGGTACTGCCTATGGCTACACCTTC	CASSEEPGTAYGYTF
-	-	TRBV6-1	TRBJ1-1	TGTGCCAGCAAGTCAAGGGCAACATTGAACACTGAAGCTTTCTTT	CASKSRATLNTEAFF
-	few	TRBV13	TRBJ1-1	TGTGCCAGCAGCGGATCGGGCGTTGTGACTGAAGCTTTCTTT	CASSGSGVVTEAFF
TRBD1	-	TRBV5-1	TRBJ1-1	TGCGCCAGCAGCTTGGGGGTGAACAGGGGGCCGAACACTGAAGCTTTCTTT	CASSLGVNRGPNTEAFF
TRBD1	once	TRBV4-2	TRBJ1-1	TGTGCCAGCAGCCCAAGACAGGGAGAAACTGAAGCTTTCTTT	CASSPRQGETEAFF
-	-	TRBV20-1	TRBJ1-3	TGCAGTGCTAGCCCCCTTGGGTCAGGCTCTGGAAACACCATATATTTT	CSASPLGSGSGNTIYF
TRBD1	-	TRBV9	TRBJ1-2	TGTGCCAGCAGCCCCCAGACAGGGGCGATATATGGCTACACCTTC	CASSPQTGAIYGYTF
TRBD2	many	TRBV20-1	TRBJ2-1	TGCAGTGCTAGTGGGGGACTAGCGGGAATCAATGAGCAGTTCTTC	CSASGGLAGINEQFF
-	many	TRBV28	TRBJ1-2	TGCGCCAGCAGCCCCCAGGGTGACTATGGCTACACCTTC	CASSPQGDYGYTF
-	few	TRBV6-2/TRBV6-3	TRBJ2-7	TGTGCCAGCAGTTACTTATTGGACTACGAGCAGTACTTC	CASSYLLDYEQYF
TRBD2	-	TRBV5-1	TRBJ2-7	TGCGCCAGCAGCGGGACTAGCGGTACAAGCGAGCAGTACTTC	CASSGTSGTSEQYF
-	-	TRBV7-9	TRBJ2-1	TGTGCCAGCGCAACAGGGAAGGCCGGGGGGTTACTTTACAATGAGCAGTTCTTC	CASATGKAGGLLYNEQFF
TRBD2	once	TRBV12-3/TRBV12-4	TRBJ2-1	TGTGCCAGCAGTTTGAAGCGGGGGGGGATTTACAATGAGCAGTTCTTC	CASSLKRGGIYNEQFF
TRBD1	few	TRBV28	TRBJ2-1	TGTGCCAGCAGTGGCAGACAGGGTCGGCATGAGCAGTTCTTC	CASSGRQGRHEQFF
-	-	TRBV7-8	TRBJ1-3	TGTGCCAGCAGCTCCCACAGTCCCCTCTCTGGAAACACCATATATTTT	CASSSHSPLSGNTIYF
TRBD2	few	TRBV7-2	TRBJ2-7	TGTGCCAGCAGCTTAAGTAGCGGGGGAGCCAACGAGCAGTACTTC	CASSLSSGGANEQYF
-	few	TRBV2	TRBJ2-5	TGTGCCAGCAGTTACCATTTAGCCTACCAAGAGACCCAGTACTTC	CASSYHLAYQETQYF
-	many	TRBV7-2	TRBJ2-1	TGTGCCAGCAGCCCCGGGTTTAGGCTGAATGAGCAGTTCTTC	CASSPGFRLNEQFF
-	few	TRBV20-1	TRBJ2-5	TGCAGTGCTGCCGGGGCGGAGGAGACCCAGTACTTC	CSAAGAEETQYF
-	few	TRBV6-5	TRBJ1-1	TGTGCCAGCACCCCCTTGGCGGGCACTGAAGCTTTCTTT	CASTPLAGTEAFF
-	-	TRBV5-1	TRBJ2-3	TGCGCCAGCAGCTTGGATGGTTCGGCAGGGAAGCAGTATTTT	CASSLDGSAGKQYF
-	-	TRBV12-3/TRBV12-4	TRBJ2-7	TGTGCCAGCACCCGTAGAGGGGGGGCGTACGAGCAGTACTTC	CASTRRGGAYEQYF
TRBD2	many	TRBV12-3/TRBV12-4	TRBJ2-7	TGTGCCAGCAGCCGGACTAGCGGGGCCTACGAGCAGTACTTC	CASSRTSGAYEQYF
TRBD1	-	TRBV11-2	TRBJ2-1	TGTGCCAGCAGCCTTACTGGCCTGGGACAGGTCGAAGAGACCCAGTTCTTC	CASSLTGLGQVEETQFF
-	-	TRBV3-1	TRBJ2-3	TGTGCCAGCAGCCAAGAGTTTTACGGACTATTCAGAAAAGATACGCAGTATTTT	CASSQEFYGLFRKDTQYF
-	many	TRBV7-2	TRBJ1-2	TGTGCCAGCAGCTTACAGCAGAGCCTTTATGGCTACACCTTC	CASSLQQSLYGYTF